This T cell receptor beta chain is from a study of T cells in Graves' hyperthyroidism and ophthalmopathy. This clonotype was detected ten times or more. The CDR3 is 14 amino acids. Germline V lookup: CDR1 MDHEN, CDR2 SYDVKM. The V end was cut by 0 bases, the J end by 1 base, with 3 bases between. The TCR beta CDR3 regions underwent amplification using RNA transcripts as the source. The HTBI set primed first-round TCR CDR3 RT-PCR. TCRdb independently ran MiXCR on the multiplex PCR reads; one entry per CDR3 protein. The sample lists about 580,000 distinct CDR3 sequences, approximately 15% occurring once.

J is TRBJ2-2 and V is TRBV28; D remains ambiguous. The sequencing input was blood. The receptor was isolated from a woman aged 25 to 39 with Graves' hyperthyroidism that later progressed to Graves' ophthalmopathy. The CDR3 DNA sequence: TGTGCCAGCAGTTTATGGGGGAACACCGGGGAGCTGTTTTTT. This codes for CASSLWGNTGELFF.